The 26 T cell receptor beta chains given below trace back to one sample, sequenced in a study of cytomegalovirus exposure and HLA in healthy donors. The protocol was immunoSEQ multiplex PCR, while the TCRdb copy is restricted to in-frame clones and leaves out a portion. The profile shows 65,000 to 75,000 clones, roughly 94% of them singletons. The sequenced material came from PBMCs. The receptors shown here come from a woman aged 18-29 years in good health and CMV-seropositive.

This chain uses TRBV6-1 with TRBJ1-4; D might be TRBD1 (6 bases). CDR3 size: 12 residues. Germline CDR1 and CDR2: MNHNS and SASEGT. V was clipped by 7 bases and J by 10 bases, with 13 bases between them. The chain's CDR3 is CASKGGVGKLFF. CDR3 bases: TGTGCCAGCAAGGGGGGGGTTGGAAAACTGTTTTTT.

The rearrangement links TRBV5-8 to TRBJ1-5; no clear D. The germline CDR1 and CDR2 sequences are SGHTS and YDEGEE. The CDR3 has 15 amino acids. Trimming took off 3 bases at V and 4 bases at J, with 14 bases between the two ends. The CDR3 region is CASSSGGGLNQPQHF. As DNA, the CDR3 is TGTGCCAGCAGCTCCGGAGGAGGTCTTAATCAGCCCCAGCATTTT.

The chain links TRBV18 to TRBJ2-2; 9 nucleotides agree with TRBD1. Germline V lookup: CDR1 KGHSH, CDR2 LQKENI. The CDR3 totals 16 residues. The trim removed 4 bases at V and 1 base at J, leaving 4 bases unmatched. CDR3 DNA: TGTGCCAGCTCACGGAGACAGGGGGAGAACACCGGGGAGCTGTTTTTT. This encodes CASSRRQGENTGELFF.

The chain links TRBV9 to TRBJ2-1, with a possible D match to TRBD2 (7 bases). CDR3 length: 15 amino acids. Trimming removed 4 bases from V and 5 bases from J, with 16 bases in between. From germline, CDR1 is SGDLS and CDR2 YYNGEE. CDR3 nucleotide sequence: TGTGCCAGCAGCAGGGGGGGCCATAAGGACAATGAGCAGTTCTTC. It is translated as CASSRGGHKDNEQFF.

The V gene is TRBV7-9, the J gene TRBJ1-4; 8 bases are a match to TRBD1. The CDR3 contains 15 residues. The germline V gene encodes CDR1 SEHNR and CDR2 FQNEAQ (reference sequence). V trimming: 4 bases; J trimming: 5 bases; junction bases outside the gene matches: 6. In DNA, the CDR3 is TGTGCCAGCAGCTGGACAGGGACTTTAAATGAAAAACTGTTTTTT. Protein: CASSWTGTLNEKLFF.

V and J are TRBV7-6 and TRBJ2-3, with 8 bases aligning to TRBD2. V lost 5 bases to trimming and J lost 5 bases; unmatched junction nucleotides: 9. CDR1 and CDR2 from the germline V gene are SGHVS and FNYEAQ. This CDR3 spans 15 amino acids. CDR3 nucleotide sequence: TGTGCCAGCAGCCCTTTCGGGGGGGACGGAGATACGCAGTATTTT. This sequence encodes CASSPFGGDGDTQYF.

This clone was observed once. The V gene is TRBV2, the J gene TRBJ1-3; 9 bases fit TRBD1. After removal of 4 bases from V and 0 bases from J, the junction contained 1 base not matched to a gene. This CDR3 spans 15 amino acids. Germline V lookup: CDR1 SNHLY, CDR2 FYNNEI. The CDR3: CASSGDRVSGNTIYF. The CDR3 DNA reads as TGTGCCAGCAGTGGGGACAGGGTCTCTGGAAACACCATATATTTT.

The V and J genes are TRBV11-3 and TRBJ1-1; 8 bases fit TRBD1. Germline V CDR1 and CDR2: SGHNT, YENEEA. The junction had 4 bases not matched to a gene; V was cut back by 5 bases and J by 8 bases. There are 12 residues in the CDR3. CDR3 nucleotides: TGTGCCAGCAGCACCCGACAGGGGGAAGCTTTCTTT. Residues: CASSTRQGEAFF.

This chain uses TRBV19 with TRBJ2-3; 8 bases agree with TRBD1. This CDR3 region has 13 residues. Germline CDR1 is LNHDA and CDR2 is SQIVND (reference sequence). Trimming at V came to 8 bases and at J to 2 bases, leaving 3 bases not matched to a gene. The CDR3 reads CASQGALTDTQYF. Written as DNA, the CDR3 is TGTGCCAGTCAGGGGGCCCTCACAGATACGCAGTATTTT.

The chain recombines TRBV2 with TRBJ2-7; unclear D gene. Germline assignment: CDR1 SNHLY and CDR2 FYNNEI. CDR3 length: 15 residues. Trimming took 4 bases from V and 2 from J, leaving 15 bases between them. The CDR3 nucleotides are TGTGCCAGCAGTGTAACGCCCACAGATCCCTACGAGCAGTACTTC. It is translated as CASSVTPTDPYEQYF.

V usage is TRBV7-9 and J usage is TRBJ1-6, with a weak D call TRBD1 (6 bases). The CDR3 contains 15 residues. Trimming pared 5 bases from V and 6 bases from J, leaving 14 bases between. Germline CDR1 is SEHNR and CDR2 is FQNEAQ (reference sequence). The CDR3 nucleotides read TGTGCCAGCAGCACCACCAGGGGTCCTAATTCACCCCTCCACTTT. Its protein product is CASSTTRGPNSPLHF.

The gene calls are TRBV5-8 and TRBJ2-7; D perhaps matches TRBD2 (5 bases). Germline loops: CDR1 SGHTS, CDR2 YDEGEE. The ends were cut back, 4 bases at V and 3 bases at J, with 11 bases in the middle. The CDR3 covers 13 residues. CDR3 protein: CASSPRTGYEQYF. The CDR3 nucleotides are TGTGCCAGCAGCCCCAGGACTGGCTACGAGCAGTACTTC.

The rearrangement joins TRBV5-1 to TRBJ2-6; D is ambiguous. The CDR3 totals 17 residues. Trimming left V 1 base short and J 0 bases short, with 11 bases between. Per germline, CDR1 SGHRS and CDR2 YFSETQ. The CDR3 spells CASSLTESLSGANVLTF. CDR3 bases: TGCGCCAGCAGCTTGACAGAGTCCCTCTCTGGGGCCAACGTCCTGACTTTC.

V usage is TRBV6-1 and J usage is TRBJ1-4, with TRBD1 matching over 10 bases. From germline, CDR1 is MNHNS and CDR2 SASEGT. This CDR3 has 16 amino acids. The V segment lost 1 base and the J segment 10 bases; nucleotides outside the gene matches: 9. As DNA, the CDR3 is TGTGCCAGCAGTGAAGTTTTTGGGACAGGGGATGCAAAACTGTTTTTT. Its protein product is CASSEVFGTGDAKLFF.

The chain joins TRBV7-2 to TRBJ2-5; D gene uncertain. V lost 4 bases, J lost 2 bases, and 11 bases lay in between. The germline V gene has CDR1 SGHTA and CDR2 FQGNSA. CDR3 length: 14 residues. CDR3 protein: CASSSNTLQETQYF. DNA for the CDR3: TGTGCCAGCAGCTCAAATACACTACAAGAGACCCAGTACTTC.

V is TRBV27 and J is TRBJ1-1; TRBD1 aligns across 7 bases. In germline, CDR1 is MNHEY, CDR2 SMNVEV (reference sequence). With V trimmed by 3 bases and J by 1 base, 5 bases remained unmatched. The length of the CDR3 is 15 residues. The CDR3 is CASSLQGGENTEAFF. The CDR3 DNA reads as TGTGCCAGCAGTTTGCAGGGGGGCGAGAACACTGAAGCTTTCTTT.

V usage is TRBV28 and J usage is TRBJ1-2; D possibly corresponds to TRBD1 (5 bases). Germline CDR1 MDHEN, CDR2 SYDVKM. Trimming removed 3 bases at V and 8 bases at J, with 13 bases between. The CDR3 has 13 amino acids. DNA for the CDR3: TGTGCCAGCAGTTTCGAGGTCCCAGGGGGCTACACCTTC. It encodes CASSFEVPGGYTF.

The V gene is TRBV28, the J gene TRBJ1-5; TRBD1 agrees at 7 bases. J gave up 7 bases and V 4 bases, and 13 bases lay outside the gene matches. Germline loops: CDR1 MDHEN, CDR2 SYDVKM. This CDR3 contains 16 residues. CDR3 bases: TGTGCCAGCAGTTCACAGGCGACAGGGAAGAGCCAGCCCCAGCATTTT. Amino acids: CASSSQATGKSQPQHF.

The rearrangement links TRBV6-1 to TRBJ2-1; D call uncertain. Trimming pared 3 bases from V and 7 bases from J, leaving 16 bases between. Germline loops: CDR1 MNHNS, CDR2 SASEGT. The CDR3 length is 15 residues. CDR3 bases: TGTGCCAGCAGTGACGAGGCTTTATTAGGAAATGAGCAGTTCTTC. This codes for CASSDEALLGNEQFF.

The chain recombines TRBV6-1 with TRBJ2-3; 14 bases align to TRBD2. Germline V gene data show CDR1 as MNHNS and CDR2 as SASEGT. This CDR3 has 24 residues. With V trimmed by 6 bases and J by 1 base, 27 bases remained unmatched. DNA of the CDR3: TGTGCCAGCAGCGAACAGGGGGCGCCCATATTAACTACGACTAGCGGGAGGGGCACAGATACGCAGTATTTT. This codes for CASSEQGAPILTTTSGRGTDTQYF.

The gene calls are TRBV5-6 and TRBJ2-3; D is unclear. Germline V CDR1 and CDR2: SGHDT, YYEEEE. Trimming pared 4 bases from V and 6 bases from J, leaving 12 bases between. The CDR3 consists of 13 residues. This CDR3 is CASSEELGDTQYF. CDR3 nucleotide sequence: TGTGCCAGCAGCGAAGAGTTGGGCGATACGCAGTATTTT.

The rearrangement uses TRBV16 and TRBJ2-3; 7 bases align to TRBD1. The length of the CDR3 is 17 residues. Germline loops: CDR1 KGHSY, CDR2 FQNENV. Trimming cost V 1 base and J 5 bases; bases outside gene matches: 12. The CDR3 protein is CASSQYPGTAGVDTQYF. The DNA for the CDR3 is TGTGCCAGCAGCCAATACCCCGGGACAGCAGGTGTAGATACGCAGTATTTT.

The chain joins TRBV5-6 to TRBJ1-1; the D gene is possibly TRBD1 (6 bases). Between the trimmed V and J ends, which lost 5 bases and 0 bases, there was a span of 14 bases. Germline values: CDR1 SGHDT, CDR2 YYEEEE. The CDR3 extends over 15 amino acids. Here the CDR3 DNA reads TGTGCCAGCAGGTATCTGGACAGCCTGAACACTGAAGCTTTCTTT. It specifies CASRYLDSLNTEAFF. Combining the CDR3 with reference TRBV5-6 and TRBJ1-1 gives the whole variable domain DAGVTQSPTHLIKTRGQQVTLRCSPKSGHDTVSWYQQALGQGPQFIFQYYEEEERQRGNFPDRFSGHQFPNYSSELNVNALLLGDSALYLCASRYLDSLNTEAFFGQGTRLTVV.

The CDR3 sequence is CASSSGQGTTGELFF. The CDR3 DNA is TGTGCCAGCAGCTCCGGACAGGGGACCACCGGGGAGCTGTTTTTT. The rearrangement links TRBV11-3 to TRBJ2-2, with 9 bases that match TRBD1. V was pared by 4 bases and J by 4 bases, with 4 bases of the junction left unmatched. CDR1 is SGHNT and CDR2 is YENEEA in the germline V gene. The CDR3 spans 15 residues.

This chain uses TRBV28 with TRBJ2-3, with 8 nucleotides matching TRBD2. Germline CDR1 and CDR2: MDHEN and SYDVKM. Trimming at V came to 6 bases and at J to 0 bases, leaving 2 bases not matched to a gene. This CDR3 comprises 14 residues. The CDR3 region has the DNA TGTGCCAGCAGGGAGCGGGGGAGCACAGATACGCAGTATTTT. This sequence encodes CASRERGSTDTQYF.

This chain links TRBV5-1 with TRBJ2-7; 14 positions match TRBD2. Germline CDR1 and CDR2: SGHRS and YFSETQ. After removal of 0 bases from V and 3 bases from J, the junction contained 2 bases not matched to a gene. The length of the CDR3 is 16 residues. The CDR3 DNA reads TGCGCCAGCAGCTTGGACGGACTAGCGGGGGGCTACGAGCAGTACTTC. It yields the protein CASSLDGLAGGYEQYF.